The 28 T cell receptor beta chains below all came from one sample that was sequenced in a study of T cell responses to AZD1222 COVID-19 vaccine. This table comes from immunoSEQ multiplex PCR, and its TCRdb copy is limited to in-frame clones, with some not included. Among about 190,000 clones listed, approximately 92% were seen once. The sequencing used peripheral blood, collected on day 0 of AZD1222 vaccination. The receptors come from an adult in good health.

The chain recombines TRBV20-1 with TRBJ1-1, with D possibly matching TRBD1 (5 bases). V was clipped by 3 bases and J by 7 bases, with 12 bases between them. Looked up from germline, CDR1 is DFQATT and CDR2 is SNEGSKA (reference sequence). This CDR3 contains 12 residues. The CDR3 spells CSASRRGYEAFF. CDR3 nucleotides: TGCAGTGCTAGTAGGAGGGGTTATGAAGCTTTCTTT.

CDR3 sequence: CASSSGLLNTEAFF. The CDR3 bases are TGTGCCAGCAGCTCAGGACTCTTGAACACTGAAGCTTTCTTT. The gene calls are TRBV3-1 (or the pseudogene TRBV3-2) and TRBJ1-1; D not certain. V was clipped by 5 bases and J by 0 bases, with 10 bases between them. Germline V gene sequence: CDR1 LGHDT, CDR2 YNNKEL (reference sequence). The CDR3 has 14 residues.

This clone was seen a single time. The gene calls are TRBV30 and TRBJ1-3, with D tentatively TRBD1 (5 bases). V lost 0 bases and J 0 bases, leaving 12 bases between the germline ends. The CDR3 is made up of 16 amino acids. CDR1 GTSNPN and CDR2 SVGIG come from the germline V gene (reference sequence). DNA of the CDR3: TGTGCCTGGAGTGTAGGGAGACAGAGCTCTGGAAACACCATATATTTT. Its protein is CAWSVGRQSSGNTIYF.

This clone came up once. The chain employs TRBV28 and TRBJ1-1, with D hard to call. In germline, CDR1 is MDHEN, CDR2 SYDVKM. This CDR3 region has 14 residues. The germline V and J ends were trimmed by 8 bases and 2 bases, with 15 bases remaining between them. The CDR3 loop reads CASSPTRQNTEAFF. For the CDR3, the DNA is TGTGCCAGCTCTCCCACCAGGCAAAACACTGAAGCTTTCTTT.

For this clone: One end of the junction does not line up with germline, which may come from a read error. This chain uses TRBV28 with TRBJ1-2; D may be TRBD1 (6 bases). The CDR3 is 11 residues long. The V gene's germline CDR1 is MDHEN and CDR2 SYDVKM. CDR3 bases: TGTGCCAGCAGCTTATGGGGGGCGGCCACCTTC. As protein: CASSLWGAATF.

J is TRBJ1-3 and V is TRBV7-6; D is ambiguous. CDR3 size: 15 residues. The V and J ends lost 1 base and 2 bases respectively, with 9 bases between them. Germline values: CDR1 SGHVS, CDR2 FNYEAQ. CDR3 in amino acids: CASSLGPRPGNTIYF. In nucleotides, the CDR3 is TGTGCCAGCAGCTTAGGCCCCCGTCCTGGAAACACCATATATTTT. Supplemented by reference TRBV7-6 and TRBJ1-3, the full variable domain reads GAGVSQSPRYKVTKRGQDVALRCDPISGHVSLYWYRQALGQGPEFLTYFNYEAQQDKSGLPNDRFSAERPEGSISTLTIQRTEQRDSAMYRCASSLGPRPGNTIYFGEGSWLTVV.

V and J are TRBV7-2 and TRBJ1-2, with D perhaps TRBD1 (5 bases). Germline lookup yields CDR1 SGHTA and CDR2 FQGNSA. The CDR3 extends over 13 amino acids. The ends were cut back, 1 base at V and 2 bases at J, with 5 bases in the middle. CDR3 residues: CASSLGQNYGYTF. The CDR3 DNA sequence: TGTGCCAGCAGCTTAGGACAGAACTATGGCTACACCTTC.

This clone was detected only once. The chain couples TRBV5-1 to TRBJ1-1; 7 bases map to TRBD1. Trimming took 6 bases from V and 3 from J; bases not matched to a gene: 8. The CDR3 has 14 residues. Germline V gene lookup returns CDR1 SGHRS and CDR2 YFSETQ. The CDR3 region is CASTPGGGDTEAFF. CDR3 bases: TGCGCCAGCACCCCAGGAGGGGGCGACACTGAAGCTTTCTTT.

The chain recombines TRBV7-2 with TRBJ2-7; D may be TRBD1 or TRBD2 (6 bases each). Germline CDR1 is SGHTA and CDR2 is FQGNSA. The CDR3 extends over 15 amino acids. Deletions cut 4 bases from V and 0 bases from J, with 13 bases between. Here the CDR3 reads CASSSRGTTSYEQYF. CDR3 DNA sequence: TGTGCCAGCAGCTCACGCGGGACAACCTCCTACGAGCAGTACTTC.

In the case of this clone: An end of the junction does not agree with germline; a read error may underlie this. This sequence joins TRBV7-2 and TRBJ2-1; the match to TRBD2 covers 8 bases. The CDR3 is 15 amino acids. CDR1 is SGHTA and CDR2 is FQGNSA in the germline V gene. The CDR3: CASSVAVAGRGEQFF. CDR3 coding DNA: TGTGCCAGCAGCGTAGCGGTAGCGGGGCGGGGTGAGCAGTTCTTC.

The V and J genes are TRBV5-1 and TRBJ1-6; D remains unclear. This CDR3 has 15 amino acids. Germline CDR1 is SGHRS and CDR2 is YFSETQ. V was pared by 0 bases and J by 8 bases, with 12 bases between. This chain's CDR3 is CASSLAGPSDSPLHF. The CDR3 DNA reads as TGCGCCAGCAGCTTGGCTGGCCCTTCGGATTCACCCCTCCACTTT.

The V gene is TRBV10-2, the J gene TRBJ2-1, with a tentative D call TRBD1 (5 bases). The germline V gene encodes CDR1 WSHSY and CDR2 SAAADI. Deletions cut 3 bases from V and 9 bases from J, with 9 bases between. This CDR3 contains 12 residues. The CDR3 bases are TGCGCCAGCAGTGACAGGGTTACTGAGCAGTTCTTC. This encodes CASSDRVTEQFF.

This clone was recorded once. V is TRBV7-6 and J is TRBJ2-2; the match to TRBD2 covers 12 bases. J was trimmed by 7 bases and V by 5 bases; bases with no gene match: 20. The CDR3 runs 20 residues. CDR1 is SGHVS and CDR2 is FNYEAQ in the germline V gene. The CDR3 bases are TGTGCCAGCAGCATGCGACCCCTTACTAGCGGGGGGACTATGAACGGGGAGCTGTTTTTT. Protein product: CASSMRPLTSGGTMNGELFF.

The genes are TRBV29-1 and TRBJ2-7; D tentatively fits TRBD1 or TRBD2 (5 bases each). The CDR3 is 13 residues long. Germline CDR1 is SQVTM and CDR2 is ANQGSEA. Between the trimmed V and J ends, which lost 7 bases and 3 bases, there was a span of 16 bases. The CDR3 reads CSGRDQSGYEQYF. In DNA, the CDR3 is TGCAGCGGCCGGGACCAGTCAGGCTACGAGCAGTACTTC.

V and J are TRBV7-4 and TRBJ1-1; unclear D gene. V lost 5 bases to trimming and J lost 10 bases, with 14 bases between them. The germline gives CDR1 SGHVT, CDR2 SQSDAQ. The CDR3 runs 12 residues. The CDR3 loop reads CASSPRLSLAFF. As DNA, the CDR3 is TGTGCCAGCAGCCCACGTCTTTCTCTAGCTTTCTTT.

The V gene is TRBV3-1 (or the pseudogene TRBV3-2), the J gene TRBJ2-3, with TRBD2 identical over 8 bases. The germline V gene encodes CDR1 LGHDT and CDR2 YNNKEL (reference sequence). V lost 1 base, J lost 7 bases, and 7 bases stayed unmatched. The CDR3 extends over 15 amino acids. This chain's CDR3 is CASSQVREGLHTQYF. CDR3 DNA sequence: TGTGCCAGCAGCCAAGTTCGGGAGGGGCTACATACGCAGTATTTT.

The V call is TRBV28, the J call TRBJ1-2; D gene ambiguous. The germline V and J ends were trimmed by 2 bases and 6 bases, with 7 bases remaining between them. The CDR3 has 12 amino acids. Germline CDR1 and CDR2: MDHEN and SYDVKM. The CDR3 bases are TGTGCCAGCAGTTTAGTTAGGAATGGCTACACCTTC. This translates into CASSLVRNGYTF.

The chain employs TRBV27 and TRBJ2-7; 8 bases fit TRBD2. The CDR3 is 13 amino acids. CDR1 is MNHEY and CDR2 is SMNVEV in the germline V gene (reference sequence). V was clipped by 5 bases and J by 9 bases; unmatched bases: 9. The CDR3 DNA reads as TGTGCCAGCAGTCCAGGACTAGCTGCTGGGCAGTACTTC. Protein sequence: CASSPGLAAGQYF.

V is TRBV19 and J is TRBJ1-5; no reliable D call. From germline, CDR1 is LNHDA and CDR2 SQIVND (reference sequence). This CDR3 is built from 14 residues. Trimming shortened V by 10 bases and J by 11 bases, and 24 bases separated the two germline ends. The CDR3 DNA sequence: TGTGCCACTCGCCCTCCAGGCAGCCACCCGACCCAGCATTTT. This sequence encodes CATRPPGSHPTQHF.

The chain combines TRBV6-5 with TRBJ1-1, with D possibly being TRBD1 (5 bases). The CDR3 covers 14 residues. Per germline, CDR1 MNHEY and CDR2 SVGAGI. V was shortened by 0 bases and J by 7 bases, with 12 bases between the two germline ends. DNA of the CDR3: TGTGCCAGCAGTTACTCGTACCCTCAGGGTGAAGCTTTCTTT. Amino acid sequence: CASSYSYPQGEAFF.

Only a few counts were recorded for this clone. The chain joins TRBV30 to TRBJ1-5, with D uncertain. The length of the CDR3 is 17 residues. Germline values: CDR1 GTSNPN, CDR2 SVGIG (reference sequence). V was pared by 0 bases and J by 5 bases, with 20 bases between. CDR3 bases: TGTGCCTGGAGTGTAAGCATCTTGCCCCCTGGGCATCAGCCCCAGCATTTT. It codes for CAWSVSILPPGHQPQHF.

The J gene is TRBJ1-1, the V gene TRBV18; a weak D match, TRBD1 (5 bases). The V end was cut by 5 bases, the J end by 1 base, with 14 bases between. This CDR3 is 15 amino acids long. Germline V CDR1 and CDR2: KGHSH, LQKENI. The CDR3 loop is CASSSQTAKNTEAFF. Here the CDR3 DNA reads TGTGCCAGCTCATCTCAGACAGCAAAGAACACTGAAGCTTTCTTT.

V is TRBV18 and J is TRBJ1-5; D might be TRBD1 (5 bases). The germline V gene has CDR1 KGHSH and CDR2 LQKENI. Trimming pared 4 bases from V and 4 bases from J, leaving 8 bases between. CDR3 length: 13 amino acids. The CDR3 is CASSRRENQPQHF. The CDR3, as DNA: TGTGCCAGCTCACGCAGGGAAAATCAGCCCCAGCATTTT.

The V gene is TRBV28, the J gene TRBJ1-6, with D possibly being TRBD1 (6 bases). The ends were cut back, 5 bases at V and 4 bases at J, with 9 bases in the middle. Germline loops: CDR1 MDHEN, CDR2 SYDVKM. The CDR3 has 14 amino acids. The CDR3 loop reads CASSRQVYNSPLHF. The CDR3 DNA sequence: TGTGCCAGCAGTCGACAGGTGTATAATTCACCCCTCCACTTT.

This rearrangement joins TRBV6-5 to TRBJ2-5, with 8 nucleotides matching TRBD1. This CDR3 has 15 amino acids. V dropped 3 bases and J dropped 0; count of bases not matched to a gene: 3. The germline gives CDR1 MNHEY, CDR2 SVGAGI. The CDR3 nucleotides are TGTGCCAGCAGTTATCGGGACAGGTACCAAGAGACCCAGTACTTC. It specifies CASSYRDRYQETQYF.

This chain joins TRBV11-2 and TRBJ1-1; no definite D call. Germline V gene sequence: CDR1 SGHAT, CDR2 FQNNGV. V gave up 2 bases and J gave up 7 bases, with 11 bases separating them. The CDR3 spans 13 residues. The CDR3 spells CASSLSSALEAFF. CDR3 sequence (DNA): TGTGCCAGCAGCTTATCCAGCGCCCTTGAAGCTTTCTTT.

The gene calls are TRBV28 and TRBJ1-4; TRBD1 agrees at 9 bases. CDR1 and CDR2 from the germline V gene are MDHEN and SYDVKM. The trim removed 6 bases at V and 1 base at J, leaving 6 bases unmatched. There are 16 residues in the CDR3. The CDR3 here is CASRPEDRGTNEKLFF. Here the CDR3 DNA reads TGTGCCAGCAGGCCAGAGGACAGGGGAACTAATGAAAAACTGTTTTTT.

This rearrangement joins TRBV28 to TRBJ2-3; D is unresolved. V was pared by 2 bases and J by 0 bases, with 6 bases between. The CDR3 is made up of 14 amino acids. Germline V gene sequence: CDR1 MDHEN, CDR2 SYDVKM. CDR3 in DNA: TGTGCCAGCAGTTTACTTCCTAGCACAGATACGCAGTATTTT. It translates to CASSLLPSTDTQYF.